This passage covers 6 T cell receptor beta chains from one sample sequenced in a study of response to subunit inactivated influenza vaccine (dated by TCRdb to the late 2010s). Library preparation employed RT-PCR. Sequencing took place on an Illumina HiSeq 2500. TCRdb redid the processing of the public reads, applying fastp at Q25 and MiXCR, and retained in-frame beta chains. Merged by CDR3 protein, the rows form single entries marked with the most common genes and DNA. The sample table contains approximately 530,000 distinct CDR3 sequences; only one count was recorded for around 13% of them. Around 14% of the sample is in the top ten clones. The time point label corresponds to: more than 40 days after influenza vaccine administration. Material: PBMCs from blood, obtained 45 days after vaccination. The receptor source for this set is a man in his fifties who received an inactivated influenza vaccine. Donor details come from another sample of the same person, matched by shared clones.

J is TRBJ2-1 and V is TRBV20-1, with 7 bases fitting TRBD2. CDR1 is DFQATT and CDR2 is SNEGSKA in the germline V gene (reference sequence). The CDR3 runs to 14 residues. J lost 4 bases, V lost 6 bases, and 9 bases had no gene match. CDR3: CSAEGREWYNEQFF. The CDR3 DNA is TGCAGTGCCGAGGGGCGGGAGTGGTACAATGAGCAGTTCTTC.

The rearrangement uses TRBV20-1 and TRBJ1-2, with TRBD1 as a possible D gene (5 bases). The CDR3 has 13 amino acids. Between the trimmed V and J ends, which lost 3 bases and 4 bases, there was a span of 12 bases. Germline-derived CDR1 and CDR2 are DFQATT and SNEGSKA (reference sequence). CDR3 nucleotide sequence: TGCAGTGCTAGGGGAGGGGCCATCTATGGCTACACCTTC. Encoded protein: CSARGGAIYGYTF.

This clonotype has a handful of counts. The rearrangement joins TRBV19 to TRBJ2-1; 8 bases fit TRBD2. The CDR3 loop spans 16 amino acids. Trimming at V came to 5 bases and at J to 0 bases, leaving 6 bases not matched to a gene. CDR1 is LNHDA and CDR2 is SQIVND in the germline V gene (reference sequence). CDR3: CASSEAGVSSYNEQFF. The CDR3 DNA reads as TGTGCCAGTAGTGAAGCGGGGGTAAGCTCCTACAATGAGCAGTTCTTC.

The gene calls are TRBV4-1 and TRBJ2-5, with D perhaps assigned TRBD1 or TRBD2 (6 bases each). Germline values: CDR1 MGHRA, CDR2 YSYEKL. Between the trimmed V and J ends, which lost 0 bases and 1 base, there was a span of 12 bases. The CDR3 runs to 16 residues. The CDR3 sequence is CASSQDGGPIQETQYF. The CDR3 DNA reads TGCGCCAGCAGCCAAGATGGGGGGCCCATCCAAGAGACCCAGTACTTC.

This clonotype has more than one count but fewer than ten. The chain joins TRBV6-2 or TRBV6-3 to TRBJ1-1; 7 positions agree with TRBD1. V was pared by 5 bases and J by 6 bases, with 6 bases of the junction left unmatched. The germline V gene encodes CDR1 MNHEY and CDR2 SVGEGT. The CDR3 runs to 13 residues. The CDR3 DNA reads TGTGCCAGCAGTCCCCCGGACAGGTCTGAAGCTTTCTTT. Translating it yields CASSPPDRSEAFF.

This clonotype was recorded at least ten times. The V call is TRBV6-5, the J call TRBJ2-7, with D uncertain. V lost 2 bases and J 0 bases, leaving 14 bases between the germline ends. CDR1 is MNHEY, CDR2 SVGAGI, per germline. The CDR3 consists of 16 residues. This CDR3 is CASSYGSGTSSYEQYF. The CDR3 nucleotides are TGTGCCAGCAGTTACGGGTCTGGTACCAGCTCCTACGAGCAGTACTTC.